The 6 T cell receptor beta chains below come from one sample, sequenced in a study of blood T cell repertoires in COVID-19. Clones were read by immunoSEQ multiplex PCR, and TCRdb kept only the in-frame ones, dropping some. Of 250,000 to 300,000 clones detected, roughly 87% appear once; the ten largest clones hold 2.2%. Specimen: peripheral blood. Source of these receptors: a woman aged 45-65 years who had recovered from COVID-19.

This chain links TRBV30 with TRBJ1-6; D possibly corresponds to TRBD1 (5 bases). In germline, CDR1 is GTSNPN, CDR2 SVGIG (reference sequence). The CDR3 is 13 residues long. V was cut by 1 base and J by 7 bases, with 8 bases left in between. The CDR3 DNA is TGTGCCTGGAGTGGGCAGGGAAATTCACCCCTCCACTTT. This sequence encodes CAWSGQGNSPLHF.

The genes are TRBV6-1 and TRBJ2-7; TRBD2 matches at 12 bases. CDR1 and CDR2 (germline): MNHNS, SASEGT. This CDR3 comprises 14 residues. The V gene end was trimmed by 2 bases and the J gene end by 6 bases; junction bases not matched to a gene: 2. CDR3 sequence (DNA): TGTGCCAGCAGTGAACTAGCGGGAGGGGGCGAGCAGTACTTC. Encoded protein: CASSELAGGGEQYF.

A few counts support this clone. The chain recombines TRBV10-1 with TRBJ2-7, with TRBD1 matching over 9 bases. With 7 bases clipped from V and 5 bases from J, the junction kept 9 bases outside the gene matches. Germline V gene sequence: CDR1 WNHNN, CDR2 SYGVQD (reference sequence). The CDR3 has 14 amino acids. The CDR3 reads CASTVTGGKDEQYF. CDR3 sequence (DNA): TGCGCCAGCACGGTGACAGGGGGGAAGGACGAGCAGTACTTC.

The rearrangement links TRBV4-1 to TRBJ2-1, with 7 bases lining up with TRBD2. Germline-derived CDR1 and CDR2 are MGHRA and YSYEKL. The CDR3 covers 18 residues. Losses at the gene ends were 3 bases for V and 8 bases for J; bases not matched to a gene: 19. The CDR3 DNA reads as TGCGCCAGCAGCCAGATGCGCCTTCTAGCGGCCTTTGGGGATGAGCAGTTCTTC. It translates to CASSQMRLLAAFGDEQFF.

V is TRBV4-2 and J is TRBJ2-1; D is perhaps TRBD1 (5 bases). The CDR3 consists of 15 residues. The V end lost 0 bases, the J end lost 7 bases, and 13 bases lay between the germline ends. The germline V gene encodes CDR1 LGHNA and CDR2 YNFKEQ. The CDR3: CASSQDSDSTNEQFF. DNA for the CDR3: TGTGCCAGCAGCCAAGATTCAGACAGTACAAATGAGCAGTTCTTC.

A single count supports this clone. The rearrangement joins TRBV21-1 to TRBJ2-3; the table's D call of TRBD2 was not tested on the DNA. TRBV21-1 is deemed a pseudogene. CDR3 length: 15 residues. The CDR3 is CASSPSGGHTDTQYF. DNA for the CDR3: TGTGCCAGCAGTCCCTCGGGGGGGCACACAGATACGCAGTATTTT.